This entry features one T cell receptor (beta chain) sequence. Relative to the germline gene, one junction end is altered; a read error may explain this. These data belong to a study of blood T cells in healthy people across ages. Primers used in a second PCR of about 7 to 12 cycles were a sample-barcoded 5' primer and a J-beta primer mix. TCRdb redid the calling of the 5' RACE reads with MiXCR, one entry per CDR3 protein. This sample carries 1.5 million to 2 million distinct CDR3 sequences, approximately 32% of them seen once, and the ten largest clones take approximately 10%. In germline, CDR1 is SGDLS, CDR2 YYNGEE. The CDR3 runs to 15 residues.

The TCR originated in a woman under 40 in good health. Specimen: blood. The genes are TRBV9 and TRBJ2-1; tentatively, D is TRBD2 (6 bases). CDR3 coding DNA: TGTGCCAGCAGCGGTAGCGGAAGAATTTACAATGAGCAGATCTTC. This translates into CASSGSGRIYNEQIF.